The 11 T cell receptor beta chains in this list originate from one sample, sequenced in a study of technical replicates of blood from a handful of donors. Data came from immunoSEQ multiplex PCR; TCRdb stores just in-frame clones and leaves some out. The table shows around 68,000 clones, with about 97% occurring only once. Sequenced input: T cells isolated from PBMCs. These receptors all stem from a human donor in good health.

This chain links TRBV29-1 with TRBJ2-5; TRBD2 might be the D (6 bases). V was shortened by 4 bases and J by 0 bases, with 12 bases between the two germline ends. The germline gives CDR1 SQVTM, CDR2 ANQGSEA. The CDR3 has 14 amino acids. The CDR3 reads CSVVGGSYQETQYF. The DNA of the CDR3 is TGCAGCGTTGTGGGGGGATCGTACCAAGAGACCCAGTACTTC.

The chain couples TRBV7-9 to TRBJ1-2, with D unresolved. V was clipped by 2 bases and J by 0 bases, with 4 bases between them. The germline CDR1 and CDR2 sequences are SEHNR and FQNEAQ (reference sequence). The CDR3 is 13 amino acids. The CDR3 DNA reads TGTGCCAGCAGCTTAACAGCTAACTATGGCTACACCTTC. It codes for CASSLTANYGYTF.

The V and J genes are TRBV11-2 and TRBJ1-4; D is possibly TRBD1 (6 bases). The CDR3 covers 15 residues. Trimming pared 5 bases from V and 3 bases from J, leaving 13 bases between. Looked up from germline, CDR1 is SGHAT and CDR2 is FQNNGV. Written as DNA, the CDR3 is TGTGCCAGCAGCCTACAGGGATCGGCTAATGAAAAACTGTTTTTT. This encodes CASSLQGSANEKLFF.

The CDR3 DNA reads as TGCGCCAGCAGCTTGGTAGCCTCATCATCCTACGAGCAGTACTTC. Its protein product is CASSLVASSSYEQYF. The genes are TRBV5-1 and TRBJ2-7, with D unresolved. This CDR3 spans 15 amino acids. Germline V gene data show CDR1 as SGHRS and CDR2 as YFSETQ. The V end was cut by 0 bases, the J end by 1 base, with 11 bases between.

The gene calls are TRBV29-1 and TRBJ2-3; 13 nucleotides line up with TRBD2. The germline CDR1 and CDR2 sequences are SQVTM and ANQGSEA. V lost 6 bases, J lost 2 bases, and 8 bases stayed unmatched. The CDR3 length is 16 residues. CDR3 sequence (DNA): TGCAGCGTAAGCTTGGGACTAGCGGGAATCACAGATACGCAGTATTTT. Translation gives CSVSLGLAGITDTQYF.

V gene TRBV4-1 combines with J gene TRBJ2-7, with 8 bases that match TRBD1. CDR1 MGHRA and CDR2 YSYEKL come from the germline V gene. The CDR3 covers 15 residues. Trimming at V came to 3 bases and at J to 5 bases, leaving 9 bases not matched to a gene. The CDR3 sequence is CASSQTGQGRDEQYF. CDR3 sequence (DNA): TGCGCCAGCAGCCAGACCGGACAGGGAAGGGACGAGCAGTACTTC.

The chain couples TRBV2 to TRBJ2-5; TRBD2 matches 12 bases. Germline V lookup: CDR1 SNHLY, CDR2 FYNNEI. J gave up 3 bases and V 6 bases, and 8 bases lay outside the gene matches. CDR3 length: 16 residues. CDR3 bases: TGTGCCAGCAGAGAACTAGCGGGAGGAGCGGAAGAGACCCAGTACTTC. Amino acids: CASRELAGGAEETQYF.

Turning to this clone: Other DNA sequences in the same sample also yield this CDR3. The chain carries TRBV6-5 and TRBJ1-4; D is perhaps TRBD1 (6 bases). This CDR3 is built from 14 residues. Germline V gene data show CDR1 as MNHEY and CDR2 as SVGAGI. V was cut by 0 bases and J by 8 bases, with 10 bases left in between. The CDR3 DNA reads as TGTGCCAGCAGTTACTCGACAGGAAACGAAAAACTGTTTTTT. Translating it yields CASSYSTGNEKLFF.

The J gene is TRBJ2-1, the V gene TRBV7-9; 7 bases are shared with TRBD2. Trimming removed 0 bases from V and 6 bases from J; junction bases left unmatched: 5. The length of the CDR3 is 15 residues. The V gene's germline CDR1 is SEHNR and CDR2 FQNEAQ (reference sequence). The CDR3 region has the DNA TGTGCCAGCAGCTTAGCGTCGGGACTACTCAATGAGCAGTTCTTC. Translating it yields CASSLASGLLNEQFF.

The CDR3 sequence is CASSFSSGTIYEQYF. In nucleotides, the CDR3 is TGCGCCAGCAGCTTTTCGAGCGGGACTATCTACGAGCAGTACTTC. This chain uses TRBV5-1 with TRBJ2-7; TRBD2 agrees at 7 bases. With 2 bases clipped from V and 3 bases from J, the junction kept 8 bases outside the gene matches. Germline assignment: CDR1 SGHRS and CDR2 YFSETQ. This CDR3 comprises 15 residues.

This rearrangement joins TRBV7-3 to TRBJ2-1; 8 nucleotides agree with TRBD2. Germline V gene data show CDR1 as SGHTA and CDR2 as FQGTGA. The V gene end was trimmed by 5 bases and the J gene end by 7 bases; junction bases not matched to a gene: 13. The CDR3 is made up of 16 amino acids. The CDR3 loop is CASSPGGRSGLNEQFF. CDR3 sequence (DNA): TGTGCCAGCAGCCCTGGCGGGAGGTCCGGGTTGAATGAGCAGTTCTTC.